The 4 T cell receptor beta chains reported below all come from one sample, sequenced in a study of blood T cell repertoires in COVID-19. TCRdb keeps only in-frame clones here, not all; method: immunoSEQ multiplex PCR. The table includes roughly 320,000 clones, more than 90% detected once. The source material was PBMCs or T cells enriched from blood (not recorded which). The receptors were gathered from a woman younger than 45 who had been exposed to COVID-19.

A single count supports this clone. The chain carries TRBV5-4 and TRBJ2-3, with 10 bases aligning to TRBD1. Germline V gene data show CDR1 as SGHNT and CDR2 as YYREEE (reference sequence). The CDR3 spans 16 residues. V shed 0 bases and J 3 bases; nucleotides not matched to a gene: 4. The CDR3 coding sequence is TGTGCCAGCAGCTTGGCCGTGGACAGGGGGACAGATACGCAGTATTTT. Its protein is CASSLAVDRGTDTQYF.

The rearrangement uses TRBV7-2 and TRBJ2-2; possibly TRBD2 for D (6 bases). The V gene's germline CDR1 is SGHTA and CDR2 FQGNSA. Trimming cost V 4 bases and J 5 bases, with 17 bases left between them. The CDR3 consists of 16 residues. The CDR3 DNA sequence: TGTGCCAGCAGCTCCCGGGCGGGGTTTAGAACCGGGGAGCTGTTTTTT. Residues: CASSSRAGFRTGELFF.

This sequence joins TRBV18 and TRBJ1-1; TRBD1 agrees at 8 bases. CDR1 and CDR2 from the germline V gene are KGHSH and LQKENI. The ends lost 5 bases at V and 4 bases at J; junction bases unmatched: 6. CDR3 length: 14 residues. The CDR3 protein is CASSAGQASTEAFF. The CDR3 DNA sequence: TGTGCCAGCTCAGCGGGACAGGCATCCACTGAAGCTTTCTTT.

The rearrangement joins TRBV6-5 to TRBJ1-2; possibly TRBD1 for D (6 bases). In germline, CDR1 is MNHEY, CDR2 SVGAGI. Trimming took off 7 bases at V and 1 base at J, with 13 bases between the two ends. The CDR3 runs to 14 residues. The CDR3 DNA reads as TGTGCCAGCACGGGGCAGGGGTTTAACTATGGCTACACCTTC. Amino acids: CASTGQGFNYGYTF.